A single sample is the source of the 26 T cell receptor beta chains below, sequenced in a study of immune evolution from preneoplasia to lung adenocarcinoma. The protocol was immunoSEQ multiplex PCR, while the TCRdb copy is restricted to in-frame clones and leaves out a portion. The table includes about 40,000 clones, 74% detected once. Source material: FFPE invasive lung adenocarcinoma tissue. These receptor sequences come from a person in their sixties with lung adenocarcinoma.

This clone was picked up a small number of times. DNA of the CDR3: TGTGCCAGTAGTGCCCAGGCTGCAGATACGCAGTATTTT. Its translation is CASSAQAADTQYF. The chain is built from TRBV19 and TRBJ2-3, with unresolved D. CDR1 and CDR2 from the germline V gene are LNHDA and SQIVND (reference sequence). The CDR3 is 13 residues long. With 5 bases removed from V and 4 bases from J, the gap between germline ends came to 10 bases.

V gene TRBV2 combines with J gene TRBJ2-7; 7 positions match TRBD1. Germline values: CDR1 SNHLY, CDR2 FYNNEI. CDR3 length: 13 residues. With V trimmed by 4 bases and J by 4 bases, 4 bases remained unmatched. This CDR3 is CASSVTGVYEQYF. The CDR3 DNA reads TGTGCCAGCAGTGTCACAGGGGTATACGAGCAGTACTTC. Full variable domain (remainder filled in from reference TRBV2 and TRBJ2-7): EPEVTQTPSHQVTQMGQEVILRCVPISNHLYFYWYRQILGQKVEFLVSFYNNEISEKSEIFDDQFSVERPDGSNFTLKIRSTKLEDSAMYFCASSVTGVYEQYFGPGTRLTVT.

This rearrangement joins TRBV11-2 to TRBJ1-5; D is undetermined. V was trimmed by 5 bases and J by 3 bases, leaving 8 bases between them. CDR1 and CDR2 (germline): SGHAT, FQNNGV. CDR3 length: 13 residues. CDR3 DNA sequence: TGTGCCAGCAGCCTAAACGTCAATCAGCCCCAGCATTTT. It is translated as CASSLNVNQPQHF.

The chain carries TRBV27 and TRBJ1-5; TRBD1 matches 8 bases. J lost 1 base, V lost 3 bases, and 8 bases had no gene match. Germline lookup yields CDR1 MNHEY and CDR2 SMNVEV (reference sequence). This CDR3 contains 17 residues. The CDR3 DNA reads as TGTGCCAGCAGTTTGTCAGGGGGCTGGGGAAGCAATCAGCCCCAGCATTTT. Translating it yields CASSLSGGWGSNQPQHF.

Of note for this clone: This CDR3 is also generated by other DNA sequences in the sample. The V gene is TRBV28, the J gene TRBJ2-7, with 11 bases aligning to TRBD1. J lost 7 bases, V lost 5 bases, and 10 bases had no gene match. Germline V gives CDR1 MDHEN, CDR2 SYDVKM. There are 15 residues in the CDR3. The CDR3 DNA is TGTGCCAGCAGTCCCCGGACAGGGGGCTTAAGGGAGCAGTACTTC. Amino acid sequence: CASSPRTGGLREQYF.

The chain uses TRBV18 and TRBJ2-7; TRBD1 agrees at 10 bases. Losses at the gene ends were 4 bases for V and 3 bases for J; bases not matched to a gene: 6. The CDR3 extends over 15 amino acids. The germline CDR1 and CDR2 sequences are KGHSH and LQKENI. The CDR3 protein is CASSLDGQGVYEQYF. CDR3 nucleotides: TGTGCCAGCTCACTGGATGGACAGGGGGTCTACGAGCAGTACTTC.

This sequence joins TRBV10-3 and TRBJ2-1, with a weak D call TRBD2 (6 bases). Trimming removed 5 bases at V and 6 bases at J, with 14 bases between. CDR3 length equals 14 residues. The V gene's germline CDR1 is ENHRY and CDR2 SYGVKD. CDR3 loop: CAISMFGTFNEQFF. The CDR3 DNA follows: TGTGCCATCAGTATGTTTGGGACTTTCAATGAGCAGTTCTTC.

In this sample, this clone is medium-sized (0.01 to 0.1%). Other DNA sequences in this specimen translate into the identical CDR3. The CDR3 reads CASREGNQPQHF. In nucleotides, the CDR3 is TGTGCCAGCAGGGAGGGAAACCAGCCCCAGCATTTT. The gene calls are TRBV27 and TRBJ1-5; D unclear. The V end lost 6 bases, the J end lost 7 bases, and 10 bases lay between the germline ends. Germline assignment: CDR1 MNHEY and CDR2 SMNVEV (reference sequence). The length of the CDR3 is 12 residues.

The chain employs TRBV5-1 and TRBJ2-1; 8 nucleotides agree with TRBD2. CDR3 length equals 15 residues. J was trimmed by 4 bases and V by 0 bases; bases with no gene match: 3. Germline V gene sequence: CDR1 SGHRS, CDR2 YFSETQ. The CDR3 bases are TGCGCCAGCAGCTTGGTGGCGGGAGGTTACAATGAGCAGTTCTTC. Its protein product is CASSLVAGGYNEQFF.

DNA for the CDR3: TGCGCCAGCAGCTTGTATGGGGGTTTAGGAGATACGCAGTATTTT. This codes for CASSLYGGLGDTQYF. V and J are TRBV5-1 and TRBJ2-3, with D possibly called TRBD1 or TRBD2 (5 bases each). This CDR3 has 15 residues. Trimming removed 1 base at V and 5 bases at J, with 14 bases between. Germline V lookup: CDR1 SGHRS, CDR2 YFSETQ.

The chain couples TRBV9 to TRBJ1-3, with no clear D. The CDR3 loop spans 16 amino acids. Germline V gives CDR1 SGDLS, CDR2 YYNGEE. V lost 0 bases, J lost 0 bases, and 10 bases lay in between. The CDR3 DNA reads TGTGCCAGCAGCGTAGATTTCCGGAGCTCTGGAAACACCATATATTTT. Protein sequence: CASSVDFRSSGNTIYF.

The V call is TRBV7-9, the J call TRBJ1-5, with a tentative D call TRBD1 (5 bases). The CDR3 is made up of 13 amino acids. CDR1 is SEHNR and CDR2 is FQNEAQ in the germline V gene (reference sequence). The V gene lost 3 bases and the J gene lost 7 bases, with 10 bases spanning the gap. The CDR3 protein is CASSLSREQPQHF. The CDR3 DNA sequence: TGTGCCAGCAGCTTGTCCAGGGAACAGCCCCAGCATTTT.

This clone was recorded once. This chain joins TRBV5-1 and TRBJ2-3; the match to TRBD2 covers 8 bases. V lost 4 bases, J lost 5 bases, and 12 bases stayed unmatched. The germline V gene encodes CDR1 SGHRS and CDR2 YFSETQ. The length of the CDR3 is 16 residues. In DNA, the CDR3 is TGCGCCAGCAGCCCGTGGATAGCGGGACCCGGAGATACGCAGTATTTT. Protein: CASSPWIAGPGDTQYF.

The chain carries TRBV4-1 and TRBJ1-4, with a weak D call TRBD1 (6 bases). Germline loops: CDR1 MGHRA, CDR2 YSYEKL. The CDR3 loop spans 16 amino acids. The V and J ends lost 2 bases and 0 bases respectively, with 10 bases between them. This chain's CDR3 is CASSQRQASTNEKLFF. The CDR3 DNA reads TGCGCCAGCAGCCAACGACAGGCGTCAACTAATGAAAAACTGTTTTTT.

The gene calls are TRBV7-9 and TRBJ2-7, with D maybe TRBD2 (7 bases). This CDR3 spans 12 amino acids. The germline V and J ends were trimmed by 6 bases and 11 bases, with 17 bases remaining between them. The germline CDR1 and CDR2 sequences are SEHNR and FQNEAQ (reference sequence). In DNA form, the CDR3 reads TGTGCCAGCAGTCACGAACAGGGAGGGAAGTACTTC. Amino acid sequence: CASSHEQGGKYF.

This rearrangement joins TRBV7-9 to TRBJ1-1, with 8 bases lining up with TRBD1. The CDR3 consists of 16 residues. Trimming took 1 base from V and 8 from J; bases not matched to a gene: 12. Germline CDR1 SEHNR, CDR2 FQNEAQ (reference sequence). CDR3 sequence: CASSLDPWSGTGEAFF. CDR3 bases: TGTGCCAGCAGCTTAGATCCGTGGTCCGGGACAGGAGAAGCTTTCTTT.

The chain couples TRBV30 to TRBJ1-4; D is possibly TRBD1 (5 bases). The V end lost 4 bases, the J end lost 1 base, and 10 bases lay between the germline ends. This CDR3 has 14 amino acids. The germline V gene has CDR1 GTSNPN and CDR2 SVGIG (reference sequence). The CDR3, as DNA: TGTGCCTGGAATCCTAGGGGAACTAATGAAAAACTGTTTTTT. This gives the protein CAWNPRGTNEKLFF. The whole variable domain, filled in from reference TRBV30 and TRBJ1-4, reads SQTIHQWPATLVQPVGSPLSLECTVEGTSNPNLYWYRQAAGRGLQLLFYSVGIGQISSEVPQNLSASRPQDRQFILSSKKLLLSDSGFYLCAWNPRGTNEKLFFGSGTQLSVL.

There are a few counts of this clone. The CDR3 loop is CASSLALGRMNTEAFF. The CDR3 DNA follows: TGTGCCAGCAGCTTAGCCCTGGGACGGATGAACACTGAAGCTTTCTTT. The chain joins TRBV7-9 to TRBJ1-1, with TRBD1 as a possible D gene (5 bases). In germline, CDR1 is SEHNR, CDR2 FQNEAQ (reference sequence). The CDR3 covers 16 residues. Trimming took 0 bases from V and 0 from J, leaving 11 bases between them.

This chain uses TRBV7-8 with TRBJ1-4, with D uncertain. This CDR3 region has 14 residues. Germline assignment: CDR1 SGHVS and CDR2 FQNEAQ. The V gene lost 3 bases and the J gene lost 7 bases, with 12 bases spanning the gap. CDR3 region: CASSLGRRGEKLFF. DNA for the CDR3: TGTGCCAGCAGCTTGGGCAGGCGGGGTGAAAAACTGTTTTTT.

The gene calls are TRBV6-6 and TRBJ1-5; D is possibly TRBD1 (5 bases). Germline CDR1 and CDR2: MNHNY and SVGAGI (reference sequence). V was clipped by 2 bases and J by 2 bases, with 10 bases between them. This CDR3 contains 15 residues. In DNA, the CDR3 is TGTGCCAGCAGTTACGGGGGTGTGGGCAATCAGCCCCAGCATTTT. Protein product: CASSYGGVGNQPQHF.

This chain links TRBV6-1 with TRBJ2-1, with D possibly being TRBD1 (7 bases). CDR3 length: 14 amino acids. Trimming stripped 6 bases from V and 8 bases from J, with 17 bases between. Per germline, CDR1 MNHNS and CDR2 SASEGT. The CDR3 sequence is CASREGARADEQFF. The CDR3 DNA reads TGTGCCAGCAGGGAGGGGGCTCGGGCCGATGAGCAGTTCTTC.

The V gene is TRBV29-1, the J gene TRBJ1-1, with 7 bases aligning to TRBD1. The V and J ends lost 4 bases and 4 bases, in that order; junction bases with no gene match: 6. CDR3 length: 13 residues. Germline V CDR1 and CDR2: SQVTM, ANQGSEA. CDR3 loop: CSVGRQGATEAFF. For the CDR3, the DNA is TGCAGCGTTGGCAGACAGGGAGCCACTGAAGCTTTCTTT. The full variable domain, its missing parts supplied by reference TRBV29-1 and TRBJ1-1, is SAVISQKPSRDICQRGTSLTIQCQVDSQVTMMFWYRQQPGQSLTLIATANQGSEATYESGFVIDKFPISRPNLTFSTLTVSNMSPEDSSIYLCSVGRQGATEAFFGQGTRLTVV.

The V and J genes are TRBV9 and TRBJ2-3; maybe TRBD2 (6 bases). The CDR3 has 15 residues. V gave up 4 bases and J gave up 2 bases, with 14 bases separating them. Germline CDR1 SGDLS, CDR2 YYNGEE. The CDR3 loop reads CASSLQGLPTDTQYF. CDR3 DNA sequence: TGTGCCAGCAGCCTTCAAGGACTACCCACAGATACGCAGTATTTT.

The count of this clone is one. The rearrangement uses TRBV5-4 and TRBJ1-5; 7 bases are a match to TRBD1. The CDR3 totals 17 residues. Germline trimming cut 1 base from V and 0 bases from J; bases unmatched to any gene: 7. Germline CDR1 is SGHNT and CDR2 is YYREEE (reference sequence). The CDR3 DNA follows: TGTGCCAGCAGCTTGTCTACCGGGACAGATAGCAATCAGCCCCAGCATTTT. Its protein is CASSLSTGTDSNQPQHF.

This chain uses TRBV28 with TRBJ2-7; unclear D gene. This CDR3 is built from 12 residues. CDR1 MDHEN and CDR2 SYDVKM come from the germline V gene. V lost 2 bases and J lost 3, with 5 bases in between. Here the CDR3 DNA reads TGTGCCAGCAGTTTAGGGGTCTACGAGCAGTACTTC. Its protein product is CASSLGVYEQYF.

V and J are TRBV6-6 and TRBJ2-2; 11 nucleotides line up with TRBD1. Trimming at V came to 4 bases and at J to 6 bases, leaving 4 bases not matched to a gene. Germline-derived CDR1 and CDR2 are MNHNY and SVGAGI (reference sequence). The CDR3 sequence is 15 residues long. The CDR3 DNA reads as TGTGCCAGCAGTTCCGGACAGGGGGCGTCCGGGGAGCTGTTTTTT. It yields the protein CASSSGQGASGELFF.